This T cell receptor (beta chain) was sequenced during a study of radiotherapy plus CTLA-4 blockade in lung cancer. Assay: immunoSEQ multiplex PCR; the TCRdb copy retains only in-frame clones and omits some. The sample consists of 85,000 to 90,000 clones, more than 75% of them appearing once. CTLA-4 blockade with ipilimumab, together with focal radiation, was given to patients with chemo-refractory metastatic non-small-cell lung cancer. A note on this clone: What it binds is unknown.

V dropped 2 bases and J dropped 5 bases, with 14 bases sitting between them. Germline V gene data show CDR1 as WNHNN and CDR2 as SYGVQD (reference sequence). This CDR3 has 15 residues. General study points: Radiotherapy was combined with ipilimumab, and tumor-derived TCR clones then expanded in blood.

The V gene is TRBV10-1, the J gene TRBJ2-3, with D uncertain. Sequenced material: peripheral blood, taken from a patient treated with radiotherapy plus ipilimumab. The clonotype was recovered from a human donor with non-small cell lung cancer that progressed on radiotherapy plus ipilimumab. Here the CDR3 reads CASSEPEAMEDTQYF. In DNA form, the CDR3 reads TGCGCCAGCAGTGAGCCAGAGGCTATGGAAGATACGCAGTATTTT.